Below, 23 T cell receptor beta chains from the same sample are listed, as sequenced in a study of blood T cells in healthy people across ages. Alongside a J-beta primer mix, a sample-barcoded 5' primer served in a second PCR lasting roughly 7 to 11 cycles. TCRdb independently ran MiXCR on the 5' RACE reads; one entry per CDR3 protein. In the table there are 1.5 million to 2 million distinct CDR3 sequences, approximately 30% of which are singletons. The sample was blood. These receptors came from a woman aged 30 to 39 in good health.

The CDR3 here is CSVEGVPSGSLRDTEAFF. In nucleotides, the CDR3 is TGCAGCGTTGAAGGGGTTCCAAGCGGATCTTTGAGGGACACTGAAGCTTTCTTT. V gene TRBV29-1 combines with J gene TRBJ1-1; D remains ambiguous. Germline assignment: CDR1 SQVTM and CDR2 ANQGSEA. V shed 1 base and J shed 3 bases, with 24 bases lying between them. There are 18 residues in the CDR3.

The chain joins TRBV3-1 to TRBJ1-4, with D unclear. Trimming cost V 3 bases and J 8 bases, with 7 bases left between them. Germline V CDR1 and CDR2: LGHDT, YNNKEL (reference sequence). The CDR3 is 12 amino acids. In DNA form, the CDR3 reads TGTGCCAGCAGCCACGCCGGAGAAAAACTGTTTTTT. As protein: CASSHAGEKLFF.

Concerning this clonotype itself: Because it lacks the conserved phenylalanine or tryptophan at the end, this CDR3 is likely a read error. This rearrangement joins TRBV5-1 to TRBJ2-1, with 9 bases lining up with TRBD1. Trimming at V came to 4 bases and at J to 7 bases, leaving 12 bases not matched to a gene. This CDR3 is built from 16 residues. The germline gives CDR1 SGHRS, CDR2 YFSETQ. The CDR3 DNA reads as TGCGCCAGCAGCCACCCGGGGGACAGGGTCTCGAATGAGCAGTTCGTC. Protein: CASSHPGDRVSNEQFV.

The table lists this clonotype with a few counts. The chain recombines TRBV5-6 with TRBJ2-6, with a tentative D call TRBD1 (6 bases). CDR3 length equals 17 residues. V dropped 0 bases and J dropped 0 bases, with 10 bases sitting between them. Germline loops: CDR1 SGHDT, CDR2 YYEEEE. The CDR3 region has the DNA TGTGCCAGCAGCTTGGCGACAGGACACTCTGGGGCCAACGTCCTGACTTTC. Translating it yields CASSLATGHSGANVLTF.

This clonotype was observed a few times. The genes are TRBV15 and TRBJ1-3, with D perhaps matching TRBD1 (6 bases). Trimming stripped 0 bases from V and 2 bases from J, with 8 bases between. Germline assignment: CDR1 LNHNV and CDR2 YYDKDF (reference sequence). The CDR3 has 15 residues. CDR3 protein: CATSREGAAGNTIYF. Written as DNA, the CDR3 is TGTGCCACCAGCAGAGAGGGGGCTGCTGGAAACACCATATATTTT.

This clonotype was counted only a few times. A read error may account for a junction end that differs from germline. The chain is built from TRBV4-3 and TRBJ1-2; D ambiguous. The CDR3 is 12 amino acids. CDR1 and CDR2 from the germline V gene are LGHNA and YSLEER. CDR3 sequence: CAGSHWGDGYTF. The CDR3 DNA sequence: TGCGCCGGCAGCCACTGGGGAGATGGCTACACCTTC.

The chain couples TRBV11-2 to TRBJ2-5; 8 positions agree with TRBD1. CDR1 and CDR2 (germline): SGHAT, FQNNGV. V shed 5 bases and J 5 bases; nucleotides not matched to a gene: 13. The CDR3 spans 16 residues. The CDR3 loop is CASSVSDRAGGETQYF. The DNA of the CDR3 is TGTGCCAGCAGCGTTTCGGACAGGGCCGGTGGGGAGACCCAGTACTTC.

This clonotype was counted between two and nine times. The junction shows a germline mismatch at one end, possibly a read error. The V gene is TRBV3-1, the J gene TRBJ2-1; 9 bases line up with TRBD2. This CDR3 has 17 amino acids. Germline V gives CDR1 LGHDT, CDR2 YNNKEL (reference sequence). The CDR3 spells CTSSQKGGGGAWDEQFF. The CDR3 DNA sequence: TGTACCAGCAGCCAAAAGGGAGGCGGGGGGGCCTGGGATGAGCAGTTCTTC.

As regards this clonotype: This may come from a read error, since a much larger clone is one base off. This sequence joins TRBV10-3 and TRBJ2-5, with TRBD2 identical over 8 bases. The CDR3 extends over 15 amino acids. Germline values: CDR1 ENHRY, CDR2 SYGVKD. Losses at the gene ends were 10 bases for V and 0 bases for J; bases not matched to a gene: 10. The CDR3 spells CATRNGGADQETQYF. DNA of the CDR3: TGTGCCACCAGAAACGGGGGGGCCGACCAAGAGACCCAGTACTTC.

In its sample, this clonotype was seen many times. The CDR3 nucleotides read TGTGCCACCAGTGACCTGGGACTAGGTTACAATGAGCAGTTCTTC. Protein: CATSDLGLGYNEQFF. V gene TRBV24-1 combines with J gene TRBJ2-1, with 8 bases that match TRBD2. Unmatched junction bases numbered 5, after V lost 4 bases and J lost 4 bases. The CDR3 is made up of 15 amino acids. CDR1 and CDR2 (germline): KGHDR, SFDVKD.

This clonotype showed up just a few times. CDR3 in DNA: TGTGCCAGCAGCCTACCGGGACTGTCCCAAGAGACCCAGTACTTC. This translates into CASSLPGLSQETQYF. J is TRBJ2-5 and V is TRBV28; D may be TRBD2 (6 bases). V shed 6 bases and J shed 1 base, with 15 bases lying between them. Germline-derived CDR1 and CDR2 are MDHEN and SYDVKM. CDR3 length equals 15 residues.

This clonotype was observed a few times. V is TRBV20-1 and J is TRBJ2-5; 8 bases are shared with TRBD1. This CDR3 has 12 residues. V was pared by 7 bases and J by 4 bases, with 5 bases of the junction left unmatched. Germline V CDR1 and CDR2: DFQATT, SNEGSKA (reference sequence). For the CDR3, the DNA is TGCAGTGGGCAGGGGGCAGGAGAGACCCAGTACTTC. It translates to CSGQGAGETQYF.

This clonotype showed up just a few times. This sequence may be a read error, since a much larger clone differs from it by one base. This chain connects TRBV7-6 to TRBJ2-3; 13 bases are shared with TRBD2. This CDR3 region has 16 residues. Germline assignment: CDR1 SGHVS and CDR2 FNYEAQ. In nucleotides, the CDR3 is TGTGTCAGCAGCTCGAGACTAGCGGGAGGATCAGATACGCAGTATTTT. It specifies CVSSSRLAGGSDTQYF. The whole variable domain, remainder taken from reference TRBV7-6 and TRBJ2-3, is GAGVSQSPRYKVTKRGQDVALRCDPISGHVSLYWYRQALGQGPEFLTYFNYEAQQDKSGLPNDRFSAERPEGSISTLTIQRTEQRDSAMYRCVSSSRLAGGSDTQYFGPGTRLTVL.

Only a few counts were recorded for this clonotype. The rearrangement uses TRBV27 and TRBJ1-1; D not resolved. V was shortened by 7 bases and J by 4 bases, with 16 bases between the two germline ends. This CDR3 has 14 residues. Germline-derived CDR1 and CDR2 are MNHEY and SMNVEV (reference sequence). The DNA of the CDR3 is TGTGCCAGCATTGGCGCCGGGTCGTGCACTGAAGCTTTCTTT. Translating it yields CASIGAGSCTEAFF.

This clonotype was picked up many times. The chain links TRBV4-2 to TRBJ2-1; TRBD2 aligns across 14 bases. Germline V CDR1 and CDR2: LGHNA, YNFKEQ. V was pared by 1 base and J by 0 bases, with 2 bases of the junction left unmatched. There are 18 residues in the CDR3. The CDR3 sequence is CASSQGLAGGNSYNEQFF. The CDR3 DNA is TGTGCCAGCAGCCAAGGACTAGCGGGGGGGAACTCCTACAATGAGCAGTTCTTC.

In this sample, this clonotype turned up many times. The V gene is TRBV5-1, the J gene TRBJ2-7; D perhaps matches TRBD1 (7 bases). The CDR3 has 17 residues. Trimming stripped 0 bases from V and 5 bases from J, with 21 bases between. In germline, CDR1 is SGHRS, CDR2 YFSETQ. CDR3: CASSLAGRQGIINEQYF. In nucleotides, the CDR3 is TGCGCCAGCAGCTTGGCCGGGAGACAGGGTATTATCAACGAGCAGTACTTC. Complete variable domain (other parts from reference TRBV5-1 and TRBJ2-7): KAGVTQTPRYLIKTRGQQVTLSCSPISGHRSVSWYQQTPGQGLQFLFEYFSETQRNKGNFPGRFSGRQFSNSRSEMNVSTLELGDSALYLCASSLAGRQGIINEQYFGPGTRLTVT.

The chain recombines TRBV20-1 with TRBJ2-7; D gene uncertain. The J call may be in error: the DNA end matches TRBJ2-5 better. Germline V CDR1 and CDR2: DFQATT, SNEGSKA (reference sequence). The CDR3 extends over 14 amino acids. The CDR3 loop reads CSAREAASWGTQYF. CDR3 DNA sequence: TGCAGTGCTAGAGAGGCGGCCTCATGGGGGACCCAGTACTTC.

A few counts support this clonotype. The rearrangement links TRBV7-6 to TRBJ2-6; D unresolved. This CDR3 comprises 17 residues. Trimming took 3 bases from V and 0 from J, leaving 12 bases between them. Germline-derived CDR1 and CDR2 are SGHVS and FNYEAQ. Here the CDR3 DNA reads TGTGCCAGCAGCTTTTCCGGGTTTAGCTCTGGGGCCAACGTCCTGACTTTC. Translation gives CASSFSGFSSGANVLTF.

The chain links TRBV10-3 to TRBJ1-3; D is possibly TRBD1 (6 bases). Per the germline V gene, CDR1 is ENHRY and CDR2 is SYGVKD. Deletions cut 8 bases from V and 3 bases from J, with 11 bases between. The length of the CDR3 is 13 residues. CDR3: CAIERDNGNTIYF. In DNA, the CDR3 is TGTGCCATCGAGAGGGACAATGGAAACACCATATATTTT.

The J gene is TRBJ2-5, the V gene TRBV12-3 or TRBV12-4; D ambiguous. This CDR3 region has 8 residues. The CDR3 DNA is TGTGGGACCGGGACCCAGTACTTC. Translating it yields CGTGTQYF.

The V and J genes are TRBV7-3 and TRBJ1-1; weak D call: TRBD1 (6 bases). The CDR3 length is 14 residues. CDR1 is SGHTA, CDR2 FQGTGA, per germline. V was cut by 5 bases and J by 4 bases, with 14 bases left in between. The CDR3 spells CASSAQGFGTEAFF. The CDR3, as DNA: TGTGCCAGCAGCGCACAGGGCTTCGGCACTGAAGCTTTCTTT.

Only a few counts were recorded for this clonotype. A much larger clonotype is one base distant, so this may be a read error. The V call is TRBV4-1, the J call TRBJ2-4; D remains ambiguous. The J call may be wrong; the DNA end is better matched by TRBJ2-7. The CDR3 length is 14 residues. CDR1 is MGHRA, CDR2 YSYEKL, per germline. The CDR3 loop is CASSQVVRTHEQYF. The DNA for the CDR3 is TGCGCCAGCAGCCAAGTGGTCCGAACCCACGAGCAGTACTTC.

This clonotype was observed at least ten times. The chain joins TRBV12-3 or TRBV12-4 to TRBJ2-7, with 13 positions matching TRBD2. The CDR3 runs to 15 residues. Unmatched junction bases numbered 8, after V lost 8 bases and J lost 4 bases. In DNA form, the CDR3 reads TGTGCCAGCGGGAGGACTAGCGGGAGTAATTACGAGCAGTACTTC. Its protein product is CASGRTSGSNYEQYF.